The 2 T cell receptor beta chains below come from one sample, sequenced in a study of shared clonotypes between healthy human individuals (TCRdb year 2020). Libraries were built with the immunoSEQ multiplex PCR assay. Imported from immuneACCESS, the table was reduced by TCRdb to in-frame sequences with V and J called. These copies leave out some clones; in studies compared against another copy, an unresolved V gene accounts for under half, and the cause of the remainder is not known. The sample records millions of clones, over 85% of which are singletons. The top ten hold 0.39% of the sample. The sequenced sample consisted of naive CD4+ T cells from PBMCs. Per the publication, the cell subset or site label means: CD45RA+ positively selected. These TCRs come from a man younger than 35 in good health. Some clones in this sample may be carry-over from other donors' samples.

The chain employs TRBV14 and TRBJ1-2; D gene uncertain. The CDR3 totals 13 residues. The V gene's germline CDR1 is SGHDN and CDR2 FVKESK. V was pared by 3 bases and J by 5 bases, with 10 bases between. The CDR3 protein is CASSQHSRYGYTF. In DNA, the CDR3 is TGTGCCAGCAGCCAGCATTCTAGGTATGGCTACACCTTC. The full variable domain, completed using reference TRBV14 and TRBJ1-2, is EAGVTQFPSHSVIEKGQTVTLRCDPISGHDNLYWYRRVMGKEIKFLLHFVKESKQDESGMPNNRFLAERTGGTYSTLKVQPAELEDSGVYFCASSQHSRYGYTFGSGTRLTVV.

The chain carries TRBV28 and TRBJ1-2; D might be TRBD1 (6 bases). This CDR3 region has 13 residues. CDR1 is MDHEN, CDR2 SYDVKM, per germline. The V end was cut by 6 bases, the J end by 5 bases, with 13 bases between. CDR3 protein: CASRSGGPYGYTF. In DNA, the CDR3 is TGTGCCAGCAGAAGTGGGGGGCCGTATGGCTACACCTTC.